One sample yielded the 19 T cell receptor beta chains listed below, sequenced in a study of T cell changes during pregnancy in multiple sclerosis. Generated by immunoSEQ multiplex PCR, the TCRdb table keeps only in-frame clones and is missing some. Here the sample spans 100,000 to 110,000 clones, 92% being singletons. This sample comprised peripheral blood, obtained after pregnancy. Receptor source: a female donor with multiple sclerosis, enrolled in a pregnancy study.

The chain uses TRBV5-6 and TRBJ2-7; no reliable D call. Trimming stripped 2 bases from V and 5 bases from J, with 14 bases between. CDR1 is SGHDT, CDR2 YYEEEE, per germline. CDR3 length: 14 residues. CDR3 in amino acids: CASSFEASSHEQYF. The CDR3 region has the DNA TGTGCCAGCAGCTTCGAGGCGAGTTCCCACGAGCAGTACTTC.

Here the CDR3 reads CASSIDRFSGNTIYF. The CDR3 nucleotides read TGTGCCAGCTCAATCGACAGATTCTCTGGAAACACCATATATTTT. The rearrangement uses TRBV18 and TRBJ1-3; tentative D call: TRBD1 (5 bases). The germline V gene encodes CDR1 KGHSH and CDR2 LQKENI. Trimming removed 5 bases from V and 0 bases from J, with 11 bases in between. The CDR3 has 15 amino acids. The full variable domain, with the rest looked up from reference TRBV18 and TRBJ1-3, is NAGVMQNPRHLVRRRGQEARLRCSPMKGHSHVYWYRQLPEEGLKFMVYLQKENIIDESGMPKERFSAEFPKEGPSILRIQQVVRGDSAAYFCASSIDRFSGNTIYFGEGSWLTVV.

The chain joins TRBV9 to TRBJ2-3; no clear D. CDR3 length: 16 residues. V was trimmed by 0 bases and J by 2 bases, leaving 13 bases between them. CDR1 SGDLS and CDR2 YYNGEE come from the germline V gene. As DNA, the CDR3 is TGTGCCAGCAGCGTAGGACCCGCGGTGAACACAGATACGCAGTATTTT. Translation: CASSVGPAVNTDTQYF.

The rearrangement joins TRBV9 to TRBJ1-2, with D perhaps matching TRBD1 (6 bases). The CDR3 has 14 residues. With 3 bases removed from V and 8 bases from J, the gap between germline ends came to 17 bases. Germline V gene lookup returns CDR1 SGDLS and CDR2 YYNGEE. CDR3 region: CASSETGGTGGYTF. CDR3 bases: TGTGCCAGCAGCGAAACTGGGGGCACAGGGGGCTACACCTTC.

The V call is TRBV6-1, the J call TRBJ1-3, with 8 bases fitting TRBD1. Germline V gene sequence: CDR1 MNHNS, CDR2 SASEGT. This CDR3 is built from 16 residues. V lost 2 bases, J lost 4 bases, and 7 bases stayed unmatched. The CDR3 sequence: CASSEFPGGGGNTIYF. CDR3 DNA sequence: TGTGCCAGCAGTGAATTCCCAGGGGGCGGCGGAAACACCATATATTTT.

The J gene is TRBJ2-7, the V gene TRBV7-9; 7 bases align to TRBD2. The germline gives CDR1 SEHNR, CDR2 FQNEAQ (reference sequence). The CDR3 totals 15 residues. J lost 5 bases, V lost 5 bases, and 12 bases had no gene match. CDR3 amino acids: CASSRAGRAADEQYF. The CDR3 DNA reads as TGTGCCAGCAGCCGGGCGGGGAGGGCGGCCGACGAGCAGTACTTC.

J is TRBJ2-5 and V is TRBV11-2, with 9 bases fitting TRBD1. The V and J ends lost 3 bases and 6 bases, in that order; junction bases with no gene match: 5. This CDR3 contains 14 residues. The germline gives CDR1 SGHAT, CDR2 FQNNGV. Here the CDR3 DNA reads TGTGCCAGCAGCTTCAGGACAGGGGAGCAGACCCAGTACTTC. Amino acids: CASSFRTGEQTQYF.

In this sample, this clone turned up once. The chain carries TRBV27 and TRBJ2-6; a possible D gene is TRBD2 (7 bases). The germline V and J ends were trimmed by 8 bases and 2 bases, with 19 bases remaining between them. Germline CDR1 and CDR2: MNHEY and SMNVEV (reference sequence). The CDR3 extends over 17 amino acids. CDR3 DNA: TGTGCCAGCCGGGGGGTACAGGGAAAGGCTGGGGCCAACGTCCTGACTTTC. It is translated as CASRGVQGKAGANVLTF.

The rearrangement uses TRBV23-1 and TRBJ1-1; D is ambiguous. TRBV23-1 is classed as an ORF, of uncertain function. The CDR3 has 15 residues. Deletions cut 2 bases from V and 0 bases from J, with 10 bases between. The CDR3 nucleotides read TGCGCCAGCAGTCAAACGCCCAGAATGAACACTGAAGCTTTCTTT. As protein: CASSQTPRMNTEAFF.

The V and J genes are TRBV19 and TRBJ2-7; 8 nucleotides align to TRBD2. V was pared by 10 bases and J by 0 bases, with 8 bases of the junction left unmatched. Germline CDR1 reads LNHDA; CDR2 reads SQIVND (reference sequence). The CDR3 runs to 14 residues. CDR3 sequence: CATRTGTSSYEQYF. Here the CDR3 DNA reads TGTGCCACCCGCACCGGGACTAGCTCCTACGAGCAGTACTTC.

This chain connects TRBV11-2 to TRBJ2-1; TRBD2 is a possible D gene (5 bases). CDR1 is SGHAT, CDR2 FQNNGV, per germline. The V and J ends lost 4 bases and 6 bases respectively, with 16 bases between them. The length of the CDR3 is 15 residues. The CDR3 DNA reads TGTGCCAGCAGCTCCGGGGTTAGAGCTCCCAATGAGCAGTTCTTC. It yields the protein CASSSGVRAPNEQFF.

CDR3 DNA sequence: TGTGCCAGCACAACCAAAAGGGACAGATTACAAGAGACCCAGTACTTC. This translates into CASTTKRDRLQETQYF. The rearrangement links TRBV5-4 to TRBJ2-5; TRBD1 aligns across 7 bases. CDR1 and CDR2 from the germline V gene are SGHNT and YYREEE (reference sequence). The CDR3 length is 16 residues. After removal of 6 bases from V and 2 bases from J, the junction contained 13 bases not matched to a gene.

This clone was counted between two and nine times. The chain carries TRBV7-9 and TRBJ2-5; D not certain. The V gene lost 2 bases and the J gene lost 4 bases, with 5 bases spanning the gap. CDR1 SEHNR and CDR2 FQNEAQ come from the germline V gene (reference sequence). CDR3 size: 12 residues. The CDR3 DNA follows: TGTGCCAGCAGCTTATCCGGAGAGACCCAGTACTTC. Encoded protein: CASSLSGETQYF.

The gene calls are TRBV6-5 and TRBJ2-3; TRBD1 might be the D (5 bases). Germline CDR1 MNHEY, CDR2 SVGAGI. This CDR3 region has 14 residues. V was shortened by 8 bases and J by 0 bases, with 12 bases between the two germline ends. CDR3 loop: CASRATASTDTQYF. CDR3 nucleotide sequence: TGTGCCAGCCGCGCGACAGCTAGCACAGATACGCAGTATTTT.

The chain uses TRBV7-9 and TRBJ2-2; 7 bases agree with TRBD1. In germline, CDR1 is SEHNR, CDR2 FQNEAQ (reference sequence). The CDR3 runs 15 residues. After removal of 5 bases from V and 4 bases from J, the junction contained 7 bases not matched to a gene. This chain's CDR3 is CASSLRQGSTGELFF. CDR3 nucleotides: TGTGCCAGCAGCCTCCGACAGGGTTCCACCGGGGAGCTGTTTTTT.

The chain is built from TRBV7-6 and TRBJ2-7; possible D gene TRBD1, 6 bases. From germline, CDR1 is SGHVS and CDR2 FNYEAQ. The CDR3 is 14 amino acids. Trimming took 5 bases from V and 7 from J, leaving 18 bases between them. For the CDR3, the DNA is TGTGCCAGCAGCCCAGGGGAAAGACGGTATGAGCAGTACTTC. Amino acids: CASSPGERRYEQYF.

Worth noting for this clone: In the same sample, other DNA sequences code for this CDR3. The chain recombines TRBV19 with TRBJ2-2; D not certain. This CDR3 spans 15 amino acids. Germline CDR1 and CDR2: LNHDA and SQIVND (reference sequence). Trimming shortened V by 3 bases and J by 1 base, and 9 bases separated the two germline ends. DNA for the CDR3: TGTGCCAGTAGTATTCGCGAGGTGAACACCGGGGAGCTGTTTTTT. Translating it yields CASSIREVNTGELFF.

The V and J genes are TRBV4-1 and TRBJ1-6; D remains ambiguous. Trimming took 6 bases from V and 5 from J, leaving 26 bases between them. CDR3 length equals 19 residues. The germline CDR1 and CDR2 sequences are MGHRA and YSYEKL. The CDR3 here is CASRLYIELPVANNSPLHF. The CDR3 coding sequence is TGCGCCAGCAGGCTTTACATAGAACTACCCGTCGCCAATAATTCACCCCTCCACTTT.

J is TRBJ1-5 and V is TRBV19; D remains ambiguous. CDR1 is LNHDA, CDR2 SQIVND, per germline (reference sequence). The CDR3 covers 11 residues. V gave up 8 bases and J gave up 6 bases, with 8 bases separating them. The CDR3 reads CASGSGQPQHF. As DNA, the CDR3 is TGTGCCAGTGGCTCAGGTCAGCCCCAGCATTTT. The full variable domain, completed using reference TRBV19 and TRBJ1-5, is DGGITQSPKYLFRKEGQNVTLSCEQNLNHDAMYWYRQDPGQGLRLIYYSQIVNDFQKGDIAEGYSVSREKKESFPLTVTSAQKNPTAFYLCASGSGQPQHFGDGTRLSIL.